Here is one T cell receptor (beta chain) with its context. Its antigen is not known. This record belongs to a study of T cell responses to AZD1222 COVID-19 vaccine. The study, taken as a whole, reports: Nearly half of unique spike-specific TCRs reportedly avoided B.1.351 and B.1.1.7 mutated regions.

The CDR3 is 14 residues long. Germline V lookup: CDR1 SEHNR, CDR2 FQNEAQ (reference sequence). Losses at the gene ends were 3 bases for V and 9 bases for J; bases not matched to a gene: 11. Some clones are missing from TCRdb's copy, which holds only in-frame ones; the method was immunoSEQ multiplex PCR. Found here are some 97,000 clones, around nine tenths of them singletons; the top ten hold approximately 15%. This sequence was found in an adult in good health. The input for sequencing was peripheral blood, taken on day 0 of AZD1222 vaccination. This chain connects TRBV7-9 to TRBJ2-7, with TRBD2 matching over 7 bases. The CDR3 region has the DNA TGTGCCAGCAGCTTCAGCGGGGCGAACTTACGGCAGTACTTC. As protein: CASSFSGANLRQYF.